Described below is a single T cell receptor (beta chain) sequence and its context. No antigen is known for it. This sample is part of a study of T cell clusters in autoimmune cytopenias. Study-wide points: TRB repertoire shifts in secondary cytopenia and chronic lymphocytic leukemia mostly reflected lymphoma, not autoimmunity. Healthy donors had roughly 3-fold more exclusive TRB clusters than active autoimmune hepatitis patients. Comparing secondary cytopenia with chronic lymphocytic leukemia showed no cluster-lack signature, apparently masked by lymphoma repertoire.

This CDR3 is built from 13 residues. Per the germline V gene, CDR1 is SGHDT and CDR2 is YYEEEE. TRB amplification used 250 ng of peripheral blood genomic DNA. TRB was amplified by touch-down multiplex PCR, primer pools A and B combined. TCRdb re-called the multiplex PCR reads; every CDR3 protein appears as one record, without DNA. Recorded for this sample: fewer than 3,000 distinct CDR3 sequences. Sequenced input: peripheral blood. The chain is built from TRBV5-6 and TRBJ1-5. The TCR sequence derives from a human donor with an autoimmune cytopenia or autoimmune hepatitis (not recorded which). Here the CDR3 reads CASSSLTDQPQHF.